This T cell receptor (beta chain) derives from a study of cytomegalovirus exposure and HLA in healthy donors. General study findings and limits: The study found most TCR sequences rare, yet found some public TCRs in many donors. A later analysis found TCR association rates differed by HLA locus, highest for DRB1 and lowest for HLA-C. The authors assumed roughly uniform sequencing depth across donors for presence/absence analyses. In an earlier analysis, about 90% or about 30%: the productive usage of most TCR beta V segments.

13 Jbeta primers and 60 Vbeta primers were used for the PCR. The data were produced by immunoSEQ multiplex PCR, yet TCRdb's version contains in-frame clones alone and is incomplete. The sample yields tens of thousands of clones, 65% to 75% seen once. In its sample, this clone was seen a few times. Its specificity is unknown. This CDR3 is 16 amino acids long. Germline-derived CDR1 and CDR2 are MRHNA and SNTAGT. V gave up 4 bases and J gave up 5 bases; unmatched junction bases: 11. This TCR came from a man aged 40-50 years in good health and CMV-seropositive. Sequences were obtained from PBMCs. The V gene is TRBV6-4, the J gene TRBJ2-7; the match to TRBD1 covers 10 bases. The DNA for the CDR3 is TGTGCCAGCAGTGTCCTGGGGGGGACAGGGGCCGACGAGCAGTACTTC. This translates into CASSVLGGTGADEQYF.